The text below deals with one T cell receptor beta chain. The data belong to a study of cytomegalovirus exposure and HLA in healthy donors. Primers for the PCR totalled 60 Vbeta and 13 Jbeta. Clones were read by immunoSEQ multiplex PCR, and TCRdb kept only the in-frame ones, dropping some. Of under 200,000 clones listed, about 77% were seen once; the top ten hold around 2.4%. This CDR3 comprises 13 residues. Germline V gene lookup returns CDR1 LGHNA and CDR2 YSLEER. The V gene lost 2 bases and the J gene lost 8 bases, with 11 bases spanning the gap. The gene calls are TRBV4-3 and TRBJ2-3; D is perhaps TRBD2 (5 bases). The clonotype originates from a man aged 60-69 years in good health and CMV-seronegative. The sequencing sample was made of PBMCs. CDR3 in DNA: TGCGCCAGCAGCCAATTGGCGGGCGGTACGCAGTATTTT. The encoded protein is CASSQLAGGTQYF.